This T cell receptor beta chain was documented in a study of T cells in Graves' hyperthyroidism and ophthalmopathy (dated by TCRdb to between 2019 and 2020). About the full investigation: Peripheral blood was collected at initial diagnosis, before any treatment. TCR V-J signatures able to tell the groups apart were searched for in a discovery cohort of 100 patients, of whom around 42 had Graves' ophthalmopathy and more than 55 had stable Graves' hyperthyroidism. Prospective prediction of ophthalmopathy was tested in an independent validation cohort of fewer than 20 hyperthyroidism patients and roughly 16 patients who later progressed to ophthalmopathy. The 100 or so discovery patients were divided at random into training and test sets in a 7:3 ratio. In several Graves' hyperthyroidism patients, the study also compared T-cell repertoires from thyroid tissue with T-cell repertoires from blood. After sampling, hyperthyroidism patients received methimazole starting at 30 mg daily, and ophthalmopathy patients received high-dose intravenous methylprednisolone. The paper describes TCR Vbeta CDR3 sequencing of fewer than 150 peripheral blood samples, made up of fewer than 50 ophthalmopathy patients, roughly 80 hyperthyroidism patients and 17 progressor patients. Study-level results and caveats: No statistical method was used to fix the sample size in advance, and group allocation was not hidden from the investigators. In validation, the model predicted progression to ophthalmopathy a median of around 6.5 months before onset, with about 70% sensitivity and roughly 79% specificity. In cross-validation, a model built on a 13 V-J signature told ophthalmopathy apart from stable hyperthyroidism with approximately 91% sensitivity and roughly 82% specificity, and in testing the same model reached 80%/75%. Blood samples also contained most of the expanded thyroid clonotypes (frequency above 0.001), which suggests that blood repertoires may reflect thyroid immune responses.

The sample holds many counts of this clonotype. There is no known antigen for this receptor. No per-base quality is available; no much larger clone lies one base away. The germline V gene provides CDR1 SGHRS and CDR2 YFSETQ. V and J are trimmed by 3 bases and 0 bases, and the gene matches miss 6 bases of the junction. The cysteine opens and the phenylalanine closes a CDR3 of 15 amino acids. The entry retains the CDR3 DNA only, 45 bases that are in frame from base 1. Stable Graves' hyperthyroidism was defined as the absence of progression to ophthalmopathy over 18 months of follow-up. The hyperthyroidism patients were between 18 and 65 years old and newly diagnosed, with a disease duration of less than 2 months. The study excluded patients with uncontrolled infections, other autoimmune diseases, pregnancy or lactation. Diagnoses were established on the basis of clinical symptoms, serum thyroxine and TRAb, thyroid ultrasound, and orbital computed tomography. PBMCs were isolated from 7.5 to 10 ml of fresh peripheral blood by Ficoll-Paque density gradient centrifugation. Trizol reagent was used to extract total RNA, and RNA quality was then checked on an Agilent 2100 Bioanalyzer.

The TCR beta CDR3 regions were amplified from the RNA transcripts. For the first round of RT-PCR on the TCR CDR3, the HTBI primer set was used together with the Qiagen OneStep RT-PCR kit. The libraries were constructed in a second round of multiplex PCR and then size-selected and purified. Libraries were sequenced paired-end with 100 bp reads on an Illumina HiSeq2000. In the source study's methods: SOAPnuke was used to process the raw data, removing reads that contained adapters or uncalled bases, had a mean Phred below 15, or lacked an exact match to the constant primer or identifier. High-quality paired reads were merged with COPE v1.2.5, and unique nucleotide sequences were defined as clonotypes. MiTCR v1.1 was used to align clonotypes to the IMGT TRBV, TRBD and TRBJ reference segments. Only V-J combinations with frequency above 0.0001, covering roughly 99% of repertoires, were analysed. The TCS score was defined as F50 (clonal expansion) divided by E x V (chaos), with BLOSUM62-based TCRdist calculated between CDR3 peptides within each V-J. Welch's t-statistics and random forest reduced 514 V-J features to about 12, which were used in a naive Bayes classifier (R e1071). TCRdb's own reprocessing of the public reads used fastp at Q25 and MiXCR and kept productive beta chains. Entries are consolidated by CDR3 protein sequence, retaining the most common genes and DNA. These V and J calls derive from TCRdb rather than the authors' analysis. This sample is represented by approximately 330,000 distinct CDR3 sequences; around 23% of them were singletons. 50% of the sample belongs to the ten largest clones.

This clonotype was obtained from a woman aged 50 to 65 with Graves' hyperthyroidism. Material: blood. The chain is encoded by TRBV5-1 joined to TRBJ2-7, and 7 junctional nucleotides match TRBD1. The nucleotide sequence reads as follows: TGCGCCAGCAGCTCCCTCGGACAGGTCTCCTACGAGCAGTACTTC. This sequence encodes CASSSLGQVSYEQYF.